A selection of T cell receptor beta chains follows, all from one sample in a study of blood T cell repertoires in COVID-19. Method: immunoSEQ multiplex PCR; TCRdb's copy keeps in-frame clones and lacks some. The repertoire holds about 210,000 clones, with roughly 86% as singletons. Sequencing was done on a sample of peripheral blood. The receptors originated from a woman between 50 and 59 years old with active or convalescent COVID-19. The CDR3 runs from the conserved cysteine through the conserved F or W. Fields, in order: clone size, J gene, D gene, V gene, CDR3 protein, CDR3 DNA. The D gene is left open where the match is weak. Some rows mark clone size as missing; the rest say once, few, many or name a class of expanded clone.

.	TRBJ1-1	.	TRBV28	CASRVDRPNTEAFF	TGTGCCAGCAGGGTAGACAGGCCGAACACTGAAGCTTTCTTT
.	TRBJ2-1	TRBD2	TRBV11-2	CASSAREASGYNEQFF	TGTGCCAGCAGCGCCCGGGAGGCTAGCGGGTACAATGAGCAGTTCTTC
.	TRBJ1-1	TRBD1	TRBV19	CASSILGTVNTEAFF	TGTGCCAGTAGTATTCTCGGGACAGTGAACACTGAAGCTTTCTTT
.	TRBJ1-3	TRBD1	TRBV6-1	CASSVLQGADGNTIYF	TGTGCCAGCAGTGTACTACAGGGGGCCGACGGAAACACCATATATTTT
.	TRBJ1-6	TRBD1	TRBV3-1/TRBV3-2	CASSQGGTDNSPLHF	TGTGCCAGCAGCCAAGGGGGGACAGACAATTCACCCCTCCACTTT
.	TRBJ1-5	TRBD1	TRBV28	CASSLPGETPGQGFWNQPQHF	TGTGCCAGCAGTTTACCCGGAGAAACACCGGGACAGGGGTTTTGGAATCAGCCCCAGCATTTT
.	TRBJ1-6	.	TRBV19	CASTPPGVQRSPLHF	TGTGCCAGTACCCCGCCAGGGGTACAGAGGTCACCCCTCCACTTT
once	TRBJ2-5	TRBD1	TRBV5-1	CASSPDRVETQYF	TGCGCCAGCAGCCCAGACAGGGTCGAGACCCAGTACTTC
once	TRBJ2-5	.	TRBV7-2	CASSSPIFGLEETQYF	TGTGCCAGCAGCTCTCCTATCTTCGGTCTCGAGGAGACCCAGTACTTC
.	TRBJ2-2	TRBD2	TRBV5-1	CASSLMASGNTGELFF	TGCGCCAGCAGCTTAATGGCTAGCGGGAACACCGGGGAGCTGTTTTTT
.	TRBJ1-6	TRBD1	TRBV11-2	CASSSGQGAISPLHF	TGTGCCAGCAGCTCCGGACAGGGGGCTATTTCACCCCTCCACTTT
many	TRBJ1-1	.	TRBV4-1	CASSPTGSTEAFF	TGCGCCAGCAGCCCAACCGGGAGCACTGAAGCTTTCTTT
.	TRBJ2-5	TRBD2	TRBV7-6	CASSLGLAGGFLEETQYF	TGTGCCAGCAGCTTAGGGCTAGCGGGGGGTTTTTTGGAAGAGACCCAGTACTTC
.	TRBJ2-3	TRBD2	TRBV18	CASYPSGGADTQYF	TGTGCCAGCTACCCTAGCGGGGGGGCAGATACGCAGTATTTT
.	TRBJ2-1	.	TRBV5-8	CASSLGRLDEQFF	TGTGCCAGCAGCTTGGGCAGGCTCGATGAGCAGTTCTTC